The T cell receptor beta chain under discussion was sequenced for a study of CD8 T cells in Susac syndrome. Overall study context: Fewer than ten of the sequenced Susac syndrome patients were in remission, and six had active disease. Treatment at blood withdrawal was none, corticosteroids, or intravenous immunoglobulin alone in Susac syndrome patients.

The CDR3 runs 12 residues. V gave up 6 bases and J gave up 6 bases; unmatched junction bases: 4. Points on this clonotype: No antigen is known for it.

RNA, at roughly 0.45 to 1 ug, was reverse transcribed with random hexamers. Across 54 Vbeta and 13 Jbeta, TCR beta CDR3 was amplified with immunoSEQ multiplex PCR. TCRdb itself ran the immunoSEQ multiplex PCR reads through MiXCR, one entry per CDR3 protein. Here the sample spans about 240,000 distinct CDR3 sequences, 90% to 97% being singletons. Study findings and constraints: In its TCR sequencing and HLA analysis, the study acknowledged that the number of individuals was relatively small.

This receptor was identified in a human donor with Susac syndrome. The J gene is TRBJ1-2, the V gene TRBV12-3 or TRBV12-4, with TRBD1 identical over 7 bases. Material for sequencing was CD4+ T cells from PBMCs. CDR3 nucleotides: TGTGCCAGCAGCCCCGACAGGGATGGCTACACCTTC. Translation: CASSPDRDGYTF.